These 6 T cell receptor beta chains were all obtained from the same sample, sequenced in a study of blood T cell repertoires in COVID-19. Measured with immunoSEQ multiplex PCR; TCRdb has only the in-frame clones, and not every one. The sample comprises roughly 170,000 clones, more than 70% of which are singletons, and about 3.5% rests with the top ten. Sequenced sample: PBMCs or T cells enriched from blood (not recorded which). The source is a woman in her 50s in a cohort exposed to, infected with or recovered from COVID-19 (not recorded which).

This clone showed up just once. V gene TRBV20-1 combines with J gene TRBJ2-1; 9 positions agree with TRBD2. V shed 3 bases and J 3 bases; nucleotides not matched to a gene: 3. This CDR3 spans 14 amino acids. Germline CDR1 DFQATT, CDR2 SNEGSKA (reference sequence). CDR3 in DNA: TGCAGTGCTAGTAGCGGGAGAAGCTACAATGAGCAGTTCTTC. It codes for CSASSGRSYNEQFF.

This clone was recorded a few times. This chain connects TRBV4-1 to TRBJ1-5; D is unclear. CDR1 is MGHRA, CDR2 YSYEKL, per germline. Trimming shortened V by 1 base and J by 4 bases, and 17 bases separated the two germline ends. CDR3 size: 17 residues. The CDR3 region is CASSQVDMGFRNQPQHF. The CDR3 DNA is TGCGCCAGCAGCCAAGTTGATATGGGCTTTCGGAATCAGCCCCAGCATTTT.

This clone was counted once. The chain combines TRBV20-1 with TRBJ2-7, with a weak D call TRBD2 (5 bases). Trimming pared 3 bases from V and 4 bases from J, leaving 7 bases between. Germline V lookup: CDR1 DFQATT, CDR2 SNEGSKA (reference sequence). The CDR3 consists of 11 residues. The CDR3 reads CSASSGYEQYF. The CDR3 DNA reads TGCAGTGCTAGCAGCGGATACGAGCAGTACTTC.

In DNA, the CDR3 is TGCGCCAGCAGCGCGGGACTCGCCTACAATGAGCAGTTCTTC. Translated, it gives CASSAGLAYNEQFF. The chain joins TRBV5-1 to TRBJ2-1; tentative D call: TRBD2 (6 bases). Trimming removed 4 bases from V and 2 bases from J, with 10 bases in between. The CDR3 has 14 amino acids. In germline, CDR1 is SGHRS, CDR2 YFSETQ.

V is TRBV9 and J is TRBJ2-7; weak D call: TRBD2 (5 bases). Germline lookup yields CDR1 SGDLS and CDR2 YYNGEE. The CDR3 consists of 14 residues. V was trimmed by 3 bases and J by 4 bases, leaving 14 bases between them. The CDR3 sequence is CASSAQLTGYEQYF. DNA of the CDR3: TGTGCCAGCAGCGCACAGTTAACGGGGTACGAGCAGTACTTC.

The chain couples TRBV18 to TRBJ1-4; 8 bases line up with TRBD1. Trimming at V came to 3 bases and at J to 6 bases, leaving 12 bases not matched to a gene. The CDR3 is 17 residues long. Germline-derived CDR1 and CDR2 are KGHSH and LQKENI. CDR3 coding DNA: TGTGCCAGCTCACCTTCCAGGGGGCCATCATCGGATGAAAAACTGTTTTTT. Translated: CASSPSRGPSSDEKLFF.